The TCR beta chain described here comes from a study of T cell responses to AZD1222 COVID-19 vaccine. Study conclusions and caveats: Vaccination with two AZD1222 doses was followed by a rise in Spike-specific TCR breadth and depth. CD4 TCRs associated with vaccination spanned spike, dominating at 160-218 and 743-854. Of the AZD1222 recipients, only 5 to 7 were seropositive at baseline. Samples come after the peak T cell response, not at day 14.

The assay was immunoSEQ multiplex PCR, and TCRdb's table has in-frame clones only and misses some. The sample carries roughly 180,000 clones, approximately 91% recorded once. Germline trimming cut 0 bases from V and 3 bases from J; bases unmatched to any gene: 7. The length of the CDR3 is 17 residues. CDR1 MNHEY and CDR2 SMNVEV come from the germline V gene (reference sequence). Details on this clone: Its target is unknown.

Specimen: peripheral blood, collected 28 days after the second AZD1222 dose. The rearrangement joins TRBV27 to TRBJ2-5, with 10 bases identical to TRBD1. This clonotype originated in an adult who received the AZD1222 COVID-19 vaccine. In DNA form, the CDR3 reads TGTGCCAGCAGTTTATCGGGACAGGGGCCAAACGAAGAGACCCAGTACTTC. It specifies CASSLSGQGPNEETQYF.